This T cell receptor beta chain emerged from a study of identical twins. This clonotype occurred a few times. The ends were cut back, 0 bases at V and 0 bases at J, with 3 bases in the middle. In germline, CDR1 is LGHNA, CDR2 YSLEER. This CDR3 comprises 14 residues. TCRdb used MiXCR to reprocess the 5' RACE reads, holding one entry per CDR3 protein. The data show approximately 700,000 distinct CDR3 sequences, with around 6% seen just once and 1.5% to 2% held by the top ten. Every sampled donor was Caucasian and healthy. The chain links TRBV4-3 to TRBJ1-5; no clear D gene. The TCR originated in a young man in good health. The sample was naive T cells sorted from blood. This chain's CDR3 is CASSQDTSNQPQHF. The CDR3 DNA sequence: TGCGCCAGCAGCCAAGATACTAGCAATCAGCCCCAGCATTTT.